This TCR beta chain was captured in a study of patients and donors after allogeneic stem cell transplantation. V lost 3 bases to trimming and J lost 0 bases, with 10 bases between them. CDR1 SGHRS and CDR2 YFSETQ come from the germline V gene. This CDR3 has 15 amino acids. One entry per CDR3 protein, called by TCRdb with MiXCR from the RT-PCR reads. The sample contains about a million distinct CDR3 sequences, under 20% of which appear only once. This clonotype has only a few counts. The chain uses TRBV5-1 and TRBJ2-1; D not resolved. The source is a human donor who was either an allogeneic HSCT recipient or a stem cell or donor lymphocyte infusion donor (not recorded which). It is not recorded whose cells these are; they may come from a transplant donor. Sequences were obtained from blood, either unsorted or a sorted T cell fraction (not recorded which). The CDR3 reads CASSSYYSSYNEQFF. CDR3 coding DNA: TGCGCCAGCAGCTCCTACTACAGCTCCTACAATGAGCAGTTCTTC.